The clone carrying this T cell receptor (beta chain) appeared many times. This record comes from a study of read filtering for tumor transcriptome and immune sequencing. On the study more broadly: DNase treatment preceded whole-transcriptome library preparation.

The CDR3 consists of 12 residues. CDR1 is DFQATT, CDR2 SNEGSKA, per germline (reference sequence). Molecular barcoded adaptors covering alpha/delta and beta/gamma chains were used on approximately 440 ng RNA. One entry per CDR3 protein results from TCRdb running MiXCR on the reads. This table holds more than 35,000 distinct CDR3 sequences, approximately 10% found once. The rearrangement uses TRBV20-1 and TRBJ2-7, with D perhaps TRBD1 (6 bases). The sequencing input was a population of CD138-negative cells sorted from bone marrow. The sequence came from a donor at least 40 years old with multiple myeloma. The chain's CDR3 is CQVQGLRYEQYF. The CDR3 DNA reads TGCCAAGTGCAGGGGTTACGGTACGAGCAGTACTTC.